This TCR beta chain was recovered during a study of shared clonotypes between healthy human individuals (dated by TCRdb to about 2020). Regarding the research as a whole: The cohort comprised a couple of women and three men aged 18 to 49 years. For each donor, three plates each were used for CD4 naive and CD4 memory, two plates were used for CD8 naive, and one plate was used for CD8 memory. To estimate repertoire size and how much clonotype sharing occurs between individuals, the study deeply sequenced the blood TCR repertoires of 5 or 6 healthy adults. Different laboratories and diverse techniques were used to prepare libraries and sequence TCR repertoires, to increase sequencing depth and limit assay-specific biases. Per donor, leukapheresis produced somewhere between about 0.94 and 9.5 billion PBMCs.

The donors were healthy, HIV-negative adults with no recently reported acute infections or vaccinations. Every donor was a Caucasian adult living in Nashville, Tennessee, USA. CD4+ T cells were enriched by magnetic negative selection; naive cells were then positively selected on CD45RA, and the negative fraction formed the memory subset. After blood collection by leukapheresis, PBMCs were isolated using Ficoll-Histopaque density gradient centrifugation and then cryopreserved in the vapor phase of liquid nitrogen. Analytical flow cytometry was used to check the purity and quantity of every magnetically sorted T cell population. From each sorted fraction, genomic DNA was isolated and quantified by UV absorbance on a Nanodrop 2000c. TCR CDR3 regions were amplified from genomic DNA by multiplex PCR using the deep immunoSEQ assay. Genomic DNA extracted from each cell subset was distributed evenly over all wells of several immunoSEQ 96-well plates, and each plate served as one replicate. Each replicate PCR for sorted subsets received 200 ng genomic DNA, equal to tens of thousands of T cell genomes. Purified libraries were quantified with a Qubit 3.0 fluorometer, sized on a Bioanalyzer 2100, and re-quantified with the KAPA Library Quantification kit. Each immunoSEQ 96-well plate was sequenced on its own single-read 150-cycle Illumina NextSeq 550 flow cell. As for how the authors treated the data: Because the immunoSEQ output held only junctional sequences and lacked quality scores, the filtering could not match the filtering applied to full-length reads. To assign V/J genes and CDR3, sequences were annotated using PyIR, a Python wrapper for IgBLAST v1.9, with IMGT germline references. Reads were removed for weak V/J assignments (E-value above 1e-6), missing CDR3, stop codons, out-of-frame junctions, or ambiguous translated residues. V3J clonotypes were defined as sequences sharing the same inferred V gene, J gene, and CDR3 amino acid sequence. The percentage overlap between two repertoires was calculated by dividing the number of shared unique clonotypes by the size of the smaller repertoire. Three approaches were used to assess repertoire richness: RTK rarefaction, the Chao1 estimator, and Recon v2.1 estimates of unobserved clonotypes. Generation probabilities were computed with OLGA for all TCRbeta clonotypes obtained by the gDNA method from several donors. Held by TCRdb, this immuneACCESS table contains in-frame sequences only and omits some clones. Under half of the omission traces to an unresolved V gene where checked; the cause of the rest is unknown. That table furnishes V, J and clone size, whereas the DNA furnished D and trimming. The sample profile shows millions of clones; 90% to 95% of them were found once. The top ten clonotypes cover more than 0.1% of the sample.

The study at large found these results: Rarefaction of sorted-subset datasets indicated incomplete sequencing despite the large sequencing depth. The genetic and exposure-history diversity represented was limited by the small number of donors. When several donors were compared, the shared fraction of clonotypes was 5% to 6.5% for naive CD4, approximately 3.5% for naive CD8, more than 2% for memory CD4, and 0.35% to 0.5% for memory CD8. Compared with non-shared clonotypes, the clonotypes found in all four sorted-subset donors had higher generation probabilities. Sampling was restricted to blood, and TCR repertoires in tissue are likely to differ from TCR repertoires in blood. Pairwise subsampling led to the expectation that sequencing depth would affect the degree of clonotype sharing among donors. Larger estimated clonotype richness was generally found for naive subsets than for memory subsets.

With regard to this clone: The antigen this receptor binds is unknown. No much larger clonotype is one base removed from it; base qualities were not supplied.

The sample comprised naive CD4+ T cells sorted from blood. The cell subset or site label of this sample denotes: CD45RA+ positively selected. The clonotype comes from a man aged 18 to 30 in good health.

The encoded CDR3 is CARSLAQPTRAEELFF. The DNA reads as follows: TGTGCCAGAAGCTTGGCGCAGCCTACACGGGCTGAGGAACTGTTTTTT. The chain is made from TRBV5-3 and TRBJ1-4; there is no confident call for the D gene. TRBV5-3 counts as an open reading frame of uncertain function. There are 16 amino acids in the CDR3, from cysteine to phenylalanine inclusive. The entry retains the CDR3 DNA only, 48 bases that are in frame from base 1. The V end loses 0 bases and the J end loses 12 bases, and a stretch of 21 bases separates them.